The 28 T cell receptor beta chains listed next were all sequenced from one sample in a study of cytomegalovirus exposure and HLA in healthy donors. Some clones are missing from TCRdb's copy, which holds only in-frame ones; the method was immunoSEQ multiplex PCR. The sample holds 200,000 to 250,000 clones, around 87% seen once. Sequencing was performed on PBMCs. The receptor source for this set is a man between 18 and 29 years old in good health and CMV-seronegative.

V is TRBV7-8 and J is TRBJ2-7, with 8 bases fitting TRBD1. This CDR3 is built from 14 residues. Unmatched junction bases numbered 3, after V lost 2 bases and J lost 3 bases. Germline assignment: CDR1 SGHVS and CDR2 FQNEAQ. In DNA, the CDR3 is TGTGCCAGCAGCTTACGTGGGACAGGCTACGAGCAGTACTTC. Translated, it gives CASSLRGTGYEQYF.

The chain joins TRBV2 to TRBJ2-2; 8 bases line up with TRBD2. This CDR3 has 16 residues. From germline, CDR1 is SNHLY and CDR2 FYNNEI. Trimming cost V 6 bases and J 4 bases; bases outside gene matches: 10. In DNA form, the CDR3 reads TGTGCCAGCAGCCAACTAGCGGCAGTCGGCACCGGGGAGCTGTTTTTT. Encoded protein: CASSQLAAVGTGELFF.

The chain has TRBV25-1 and TRBJ1-1, with D perhaps matching TRBD1 (5 bases). There are 14 residues in the CDR3. Germline V CDR1 and CDR2: MGHDK, SYGVNS. Trimming cost V 7 bases and J 0 bases, with 12 bases left between them. CDR3 DNA: TGTGCCAGCACCGACAGAATCCTGAACACTGAAGCTTTCTTT. Encoded protein: CASTDRILNTEAFF.

This sequence joins TRBV11-3 and TRBJ2-7; the D gene is possibly TRBD2 (6 bases). There are 13 residues in the CDR3. Looked up from germline, CDR1 is SGHNT and CDR2 is YENEEA. Trimming stripped 5 bases from V and 7 bases from J, with 15 bases between. The CDR3 DNA sequence: TGTGCCAGCAGCCCCCAGTGGGGGGTTGAGCAGTACTTC. This gives the protein CASSPQWGVEQYF.

Only one count was recorded for this clone. V is TRBV28 and J is TRBJ2-7, with D perhaps TRBD1 (5 bases). Germline V gene data show CDR1 as MDHEN and CDR2 as SYDVKM. The CDR3 totals 14 residues. Trimming took off 6 bases at V and 3 bases at J, with 15 bases between the two ends. DNA for the CDR3: TGTGCCAGCAGATTCAGGGTCAAGGACTACGAGCAGTACTTC. Protein: CASRFRVKDYEQYF.

CDR3 in amino acids: CASSLGSKGLYEQYF. CDR3 DNA sequence: TGTGCCAGCAGCTTAGGATCCAAGGGGCTCTACGAGCAGTACTTC. The rearrangement joins TRBV11-2 to TRBJ2-7; possibly TRBD1 for D (5 bases). This CDR3 region has 15 residues. In germline, CDR1 is SGHAT, CDR2 FQNNGV. V lost 1 base and J 3 bases, leaving 13 bases between the germline ends.

The genes are TRBV10-1 and TRBJ2-7; possible D gene TRBD2, 5 bases. This CDR3 has 13 residues. V was pared by 4 bases and J by 3 bases, with 10 bases between. From germline, CDR1 is WNHNN and CDR2 SYGVQD (reference sequence). The CDR3 region is CASSAGLFYEQYF. The CDR3 DNA is TGCGCCAGCAGTGCCGGACTTTTCTACGAGCAGTACTTC.

The chain uses TRBV29-1 and TRBJ1-2; D not resolved. Trimming left V 4 bases short and J 4 bases short, with 7 bases between. The CDR3 is 11 residues long. Germline loops: CDR1 SQVTM, CDR2 ANQGSEA. CDR3 bases: TGCAGCGTTGCACAGTCCTATGGCTACACCTTC. It codes for CSVAQSYGYTF. Full variable domain (rest looked up from reference TRBV29-1 and TRBJ1-2): SAVISQKPSRDICQRGTSLTIQCQVDSQVTMMFWYRQQPGQSLTLIATANQGSEATYESGFVIDKFPISRPNLTFSTLTVSNMSPEDSSIYLCSVAQSYGYTFGSGTRLTVV.

The J gene is TRBJ1-6, the V gene TRBV27; the match to TRBD1 covers 7 bases. V shed 0 bases and J 7 bases; nucleotides not matched to a gene: 9. The CDR3 sequence is 17 residues long. Looked up from germline, CDR1 is MNHEY and CDR2 is SMNVEV (reference sequence). The CDR3 DNA sequence: TGTGCCAGCAGTTTATCGCGCAACAGGGGCTACAATTCACCCCTCCACTTT. It yields the protein CASSLSRNRGYNSPLHF.

This chain joins TRBV7-9 and TRBJ2-1; 9 bases are a match to TRBD2. Germline assignment: CDR1 SEHNR and CDR2 FQNEAQ (reference sequence). The CDR3 has 14 residues. Germline trimming cut 3 bases from V and 8 bases from J; bases unmatched to any gene: 5. The CDR3 DNA sequence: TGTGCCAGCAGCTTTAGCGGGAGCGTGGATGAGCAGTTCTTC. This gives the protein CASSFSGSVDEQFF.

This chain uses TRBV5-1 with TRBJ1-2; D unclear. Germline lookup yields CDR1 SGHRS and CDR2 YFSETQ. The ends were cut back, 2 bases at V and 0 bases at J, with 20 bases in the middle. The CDR3 runs 18 residues. As DNA, the CDR3 is TGCGCCAGCAGCTTCGGGATGATACCCCGTAAGGCTAACTATGGCTACACCTTC. It codes for CASSFGMIPRKANYGYTF.

The chain has TRBV11-2 and TRBJ2-1; D remains ambiguous. V was shortened by 1 base and J by 8 bases, with 9 bases between the two germline ends. Germline CDR1 reads SGHAT; CDR2 reads FQNNGV. This CDR3 spans 13 amino acids. The CDR3 coding sequence is TGTGCCAGCAGCTTAGCGTTTCGAGATGAGCAGTTCTTC. Amino acids: CASSLAFRDEQFF.

In this sample, this clone turned up once. This sequence joins TRBV14 and TRBJ2-5, with 7 bases aligning to TRBD2. V shed 4 bases, J shed 1 base, and the junction held 0 bases outside the gene matches. Germline lookup yields CDR1 SGHDN and CDR2 FVKESK. This CDR3 contains 13 residues. The CDR3 nucleotides are TGTGCCAGCAGCCGGACTAGCCAAGAGACCCAGTACTTC. This sequence encodes CASSRTSQETQYF.

The chain has TRBV2 and TRBJ2-1; 9 positions match TRBD1. With 5 bases clipped from V and 8 bases from J, the junction kept 7 bases outside the gene matches. The CDR3 loop spans 14 amino acids. In germline, CDR1 is SNHLY, CDR2 FYNNEI. CDR3 sequence (DNA): TGTGCCAGCAGTCTTGGGACAGGGAGGTATGAGCAGTTCTTC. This encodes CASSLGTGRYEQFF.

This chain uses TRBV5-6 with TRBJ2-3; a weak D match, TRBD2 (6 bases). V lost 1 base to trimming and J lost 1 base, with 16 bases between them. The CDR3 is 17 residues long. Germline V gene sequence: CDR1 SGHDT, CDR2 YYEEEE. In DNA, the CDR3 is TGTGCCAGCAGCTTGACAGCTAGTTGGAGGGGCACAGATACGCAGTATTTT. Protein sequence: CASSLTASWRGTDTQYF. The full variable domain, rest sourced from reference TRBV5-6 and TRBJ2-3, is DAGVTQSPTHLIKTRGQQVTLRCSPKSGHDTVSWYQQALGQGPQFIFQYYEEEERQRGNFPDRFSGHQFPNYSSELNVNALLLGDSALYLCASSLTASWRGTDTQYFGPGTRLTVL.

CDR3 region: CASSEGVSQGTEAFF. The CDR3, as DNA: TGTGCCAGCAGCGAGGGGGTGTCCCAGGGCACTGAAGCTTTCTTT. The V and J genes are TRBV9 and TRBJ1-1; possible D gene TRBD1, 6 bases. V was shortened by 3 bases and J by 4 bases, with 16 bases between the two germline ends. Looked up from germline, CDR1 is SGDLS and CDR2 is YYNGEE. This CDR3 has 15 amino acids. The entire variable domain, with the rest obtained from reference TRBV9 and TRBJ1-1, is as follows: DSGVTQTPKHLITATGQRVTLRCSPRSGDLSVYWYQQSLDQGLQFLIQYYNGEERAKGNILERFSAQQFPDLHSELNLSSLELGDSALYFCASSEGVSQGTEAFFGQGTRLTVV.

This clone was observed a single time. The rearrangement links TRBV7-9 to TRBJ2-6; D is uncertain. Deletions cut 4 bases from V and 0 bases from J, with 4 bases between. This CDR3 has 14 amino acids. The germline V gene has CDR1 SEHNR and CDR2 FQNEAQ (reference sequence). The CDR3: CASSWPSGANVLTF. DNA for the CDR3: TGTGCCAGCAGCTGGCCCTCTGGGGCCAACGTCCTGACTTTC.

The chain uses TRBV5-1 and TRBJ2-7; D possibly corresponds to TRBD2 (5 bases). The CDR3 is 14 amino acids. Trimming stripped 5 bases from V and 6 bases from J, with 18 bases between. Germline V gives CDR1 SGHRS, CDR2 YFSETQ. The CDR3 DNA reads as TGCGCCAGCAGTCGACGAGGAGGTTTATCCGAGCAGTACTTC. Translated: CASSRRGGLSEQYF.

The chain is built from TRBV9 and TRBJ2-5; possible D gene TRBD2, 6 bases. Germline lookup yields CDR1 SGDLS and CDR2 YYNGEE. V gave up 0 bases and J gave up 5 bases, with 14 bases separating them. The CDR3 extends over 15 amino acids. The CDR3: CASSVVGGAGETQYF. CDR3 DNA: TGTGCCAGCAGCGTAGTGGGGGGAGCAGGGGAGACCCAGTACTTC.

This clone was detected only once. The rearrangement uses TRBV9 and TRBJ2-5; maybe TRBD1 (6 bases). The CDR3 runs to 16 residues. Trimming took off 0 bases at V and 4 bases at J, with 16 bases between the two ends. Germline CDR1 and CDR2: SGDLS and YYNGEE. The CDR3 bases are TGTGCCAGCAGCGTAGGGATCTCCCAGGGGTCAGAGACCCAGTACTTC. This sequence encodes CASSVGISQGSETQYF. Variable domain in full (rest from reference TRBV9 and TRBJ2-5): DSGVTQTPKHLITATGQRVTLRCSPRSGDLSVYWYQQSLDQGLQFLIQYYNGEERAKGNILERFSAQQFPDLHSELNLSSLELGDSALYFCASSVGISQGSETQYFGPGTRLLVL.

The V gene is TRBV6-6, the J gene TRBJ2-7; 12 nucleotides align to TRBD2. The CDR3 is 15 amino acids. The junction had 4 bases not matched to a gene; V was cut back by 5 bases and J by 2 bases. Germline-derived CDR1 and CDR2 are MNHNY and SVGAGI (reference sequence). In DNA, the CDR3 is TGTGCCAGCAGTAATGGACTAGCGGGGACCTACGAGCAGTACTTC. Amino acids: CASSNGLAGTYEQYF.

The rearrangement joins TRBV19 to TRBJ2-3; 10 bases are a match to TRBD1. Trimming removed 5 bases from V and 4 bases from J; junction bases left unmatched: 6. This CDR3 spans 15 amino acids. Germline values: CDR1 LNHDA, CDR2 SQIVND (reference sequence). The chain's CDR3 is CASSPPGTGADTQYF. CDR3 nucleotide sequence: TGTGCCAGTAGTCCACCCGGGACAGGGGCAGATACGCAGTATTTT.

A remark on this clone: At one end, the junction sequence differs from germline, possibly due to a read error. This chain links TRBV18 with TRBJ2-5, with a possible D match to TRBD2 (5 bases). There are 13 residues in the CDR3. The germline V gene encodes CDR1 KGHSH and CDR2 LQKENI. Here the CDR3 DNA reads TGTGCCAGCTCACCAGGGTCCGAGGGAAGAATGGACTTC. Its protein product is CASSPGSEGRMDF.

V usage is TRBV5-1 and J usage is TRBJ2-1; 9 bases line up with TRBD2. The CDR3 consists of 17 residues. Germline trimming cut 0 bases from V and 0 bases from J; bases unmatched to any gene: 4. Germline CDR1 SGHRS, CDR2 YFSETQ. CDR3 bases: TGCGCCAGCAGCTTGGCCCTAGCGGGGAGCTCCTACAATGAGCAGTTCTTC. Protein product: CASSLALAGSSYNEQFF.

The chain couples TRBV4-1 to TRBJ2-5, with D possibly TRBD2 on 6 matching bases. This CDR3 is 17 amino acids long. Germline assignment: CDR1 MGHRA and CDR2 YSYEKL. V lost 0 bases, J lost 4 bases, and 18 bases lay in between. CDR3 in amino acids: CASSQDGIADPTETQYF. The CDR3 coding sequence is TGCGCCAGCAGCCAAGATGGGATAGCGGACCCTACAGAGACCCAGTACTTC.

This clone turned up a few times. The chain carries TRBV18 and TRBJ2-7, with D tentatively TRBD1 (6 bases). This CDR3 spans 13 amino acids. The ends were cut back, 4 bases at V and 3 bases at J, with 10 bases in the middle. From germline, CDR1 is KGHSH and CDR2 LQKENI. This chain's CDR3 is CASSLGGGYEQYF. The CDR3 DNA reads TGTGCCAGCTCACTAGGGGGTGGCTACGAGCAGTACTTC.

The chain employs TRBV14 and TRBJ2-7, with D unresolved. Germline V gene sequence: CDR1 SGHDN, CDR2 FVKESK. Trimming removed 0 bases from V and 3 bases from J, with 6 bases in between. There are 13 residues in the CDR3. DNA for the CDR3: TGTGCCAGCAGCCAAGATCACGGCTACGAGCAGTACTTC. Protein product: CASSQDHGYEQYF.

This chain joins TRBV6-6 and TRBJ1-6; possible D gene TRBD1, 6 bases. V dropped 3 bases and J dropped 6 bases, with 12 bases sitting between them. The length of the CDR3 is 15 residues. CDR1 MNHNY and CDR2 SVGAGI come from the germline V gene (reference sequence). In nucleotides, the CDR3 is TGTGCCAGCAGTTATTCAGGGGTCTCTAATTCACCCCTCCACTTT. Translation: CASSYSGVSNSPLHF.